This TCR beta chain was sequenced during a study of blood T cells in healthy people across ages. Sample-barcoded 5' priming and a J-beta primer mix drove a second PCR of roughly 7 to 11 cycles. Via MiXCR, TCRdb re-called the 5' RACE reads, giving one row per CDR3 protein. This sample has about 720,000 distinct CDR3 sequences, with about 20% found just once. As regards this clonotype: Its target is unknown.

Findings and caveats of the study: Significant beta diversity loss was already apparent by age approximately 38, declining roughly linearly. Whereas aged donors had fewer naive CD4+ cells, long-lived donors had more of them and higher diversity.

The CDR3 runs to 17 residues. Unmatched junction bases numbered 11, after V lost 2 bases and J lost 8 bases. Germline V CDR1 and CDR2: MNHEY, SMNVEV (reference sequence). Donation came from healthy Caucasian individuals in Russia who were aged roughly 6 to 95. Isolated PBMCs totaled at least 6 million in each sample. The V and J genes are TRBV27 and TRBJ2-2; 10 bases fit TRBD2. The TCR was taken from a man between 70 and 80 years old in good health. Sequencing was performed on blood. CDR3 nucleotides: TGTGCCAGCAGTTTAACGGTCCGGACTAGCGGAGTAGGGGAGCTGTTTTTT. It is translated as CASSLTVRTSGVGELFF.